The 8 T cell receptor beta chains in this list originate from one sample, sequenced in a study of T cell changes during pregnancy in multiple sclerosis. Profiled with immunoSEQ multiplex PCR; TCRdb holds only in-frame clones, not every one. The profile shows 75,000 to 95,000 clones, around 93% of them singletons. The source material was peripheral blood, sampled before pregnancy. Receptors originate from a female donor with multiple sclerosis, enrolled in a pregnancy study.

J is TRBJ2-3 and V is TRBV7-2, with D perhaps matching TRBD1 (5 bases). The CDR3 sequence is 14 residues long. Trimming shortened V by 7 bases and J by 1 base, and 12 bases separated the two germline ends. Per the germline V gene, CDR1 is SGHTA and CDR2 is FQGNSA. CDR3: CASTFLGGTDTQYF. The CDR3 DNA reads TGTGCCAGCACCTTCTTAGGGGGCACAGATACGCAGTATTTT. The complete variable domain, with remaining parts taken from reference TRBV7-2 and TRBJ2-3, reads GAGVSQSPSNKVTEKGKDVELRCDPISGHTALYWYRQSLGQGLEFLIYFQGNSAPDKSGLPSDRFSAERTGGSVSTLTIQRTQQEDSAVYLCASTFLGGTDTQYFGPGTRLTVL.

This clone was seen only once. CDR3: CASSELSTDRVGYTF. CDR3 sequence (DNA): TGTGCCAGCAGTGAACTCTCTACCGACAGGGTTGGCTACACCTTC. V usage is TRBV2 and J usage is TRBJ1-2; 7 nucleotides agree with TRBD1. Germline-derived CDR1 and CDR2 are SNHLY and FYNNEI. CDR3 length equals 15 residues. V shed 2 bases, J shed 7 bases, and the junction held 10 bases outside the gene matches.

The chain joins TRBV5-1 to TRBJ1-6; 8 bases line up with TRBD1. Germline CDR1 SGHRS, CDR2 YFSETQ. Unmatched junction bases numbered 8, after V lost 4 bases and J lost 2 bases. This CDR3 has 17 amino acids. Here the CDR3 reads CASSLGDRRTYNSPLHF. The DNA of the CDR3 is TGCGCCAGCAGCCTAGGGGACAGGAGAACCTATAATTCACCCCTCCACTTT.

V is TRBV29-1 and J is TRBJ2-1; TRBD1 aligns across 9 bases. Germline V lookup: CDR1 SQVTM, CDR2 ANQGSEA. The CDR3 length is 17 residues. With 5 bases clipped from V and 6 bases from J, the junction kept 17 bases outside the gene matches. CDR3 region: CSVLRRQGGGRSNEQFF. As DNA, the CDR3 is TGCAGCGTTCTCCGAAGACAGGGGGGAGGCCGTAGCAATGAGCAGTTCTTC.

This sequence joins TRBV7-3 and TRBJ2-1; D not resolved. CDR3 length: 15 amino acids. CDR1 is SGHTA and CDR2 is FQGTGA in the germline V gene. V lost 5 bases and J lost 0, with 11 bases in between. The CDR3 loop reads CASSLDITSYNEQFF. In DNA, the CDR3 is TGTGCCAGCAGCCTCGACATTACCTCCTACAATGAGCAGTTCTTC.

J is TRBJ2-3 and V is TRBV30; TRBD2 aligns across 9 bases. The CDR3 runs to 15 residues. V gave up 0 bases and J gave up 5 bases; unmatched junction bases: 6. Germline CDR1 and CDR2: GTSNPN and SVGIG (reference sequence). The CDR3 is CAWSVLAGVRDTQYF. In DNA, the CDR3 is TGTGCCTGGAGTGTCTTAGCGGGAGTAAGAGATACGCAGTATTTT.

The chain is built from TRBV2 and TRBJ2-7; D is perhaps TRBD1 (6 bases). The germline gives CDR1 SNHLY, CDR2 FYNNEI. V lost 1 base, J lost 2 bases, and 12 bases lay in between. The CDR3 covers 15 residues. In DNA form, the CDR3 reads TGTGCCAGCAGTGAAGAAATGGGGGCAACCTACGAGCAGTACTTC. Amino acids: CASSEEMGATYEQYF.

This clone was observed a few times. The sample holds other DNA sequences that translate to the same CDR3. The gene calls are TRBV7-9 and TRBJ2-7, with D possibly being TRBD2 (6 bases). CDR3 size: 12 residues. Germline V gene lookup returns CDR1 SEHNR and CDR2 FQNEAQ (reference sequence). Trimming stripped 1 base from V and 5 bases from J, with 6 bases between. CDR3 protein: CASSLGRDEQYF. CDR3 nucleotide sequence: TGTGCCAGCAGCTTAGGGAGGGACGAGCAGTACTTC.